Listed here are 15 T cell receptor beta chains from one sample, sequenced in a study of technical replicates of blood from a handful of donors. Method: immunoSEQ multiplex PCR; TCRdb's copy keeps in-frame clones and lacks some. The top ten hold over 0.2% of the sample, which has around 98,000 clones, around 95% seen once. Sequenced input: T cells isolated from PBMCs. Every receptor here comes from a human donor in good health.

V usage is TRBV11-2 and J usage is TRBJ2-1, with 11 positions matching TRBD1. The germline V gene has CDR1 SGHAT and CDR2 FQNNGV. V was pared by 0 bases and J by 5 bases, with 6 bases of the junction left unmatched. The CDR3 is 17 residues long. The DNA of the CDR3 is TGTGCCAGCAGCTTAGATCGGGACAGGGGGGCGGACAATGAGCAGTTCTTC. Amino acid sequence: CASSLDRDRGADNEQFF.

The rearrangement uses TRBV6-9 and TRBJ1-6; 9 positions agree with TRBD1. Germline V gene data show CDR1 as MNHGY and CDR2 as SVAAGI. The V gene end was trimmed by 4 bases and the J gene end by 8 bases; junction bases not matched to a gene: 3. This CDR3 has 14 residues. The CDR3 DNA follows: TGTGCCAGCAGTTCCGGGACAGGGTATTCACCCCTCCACTTT. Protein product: CASSSGTGYSPLHF.

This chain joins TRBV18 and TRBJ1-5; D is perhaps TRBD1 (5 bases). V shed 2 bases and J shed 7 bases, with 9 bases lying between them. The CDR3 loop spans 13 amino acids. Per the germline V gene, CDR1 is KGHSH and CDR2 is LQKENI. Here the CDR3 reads CASSPRRDQPQHF. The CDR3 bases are TGTGCCAGCTCACCAAGGAGGGACCAGCCCCAGCATTTT.

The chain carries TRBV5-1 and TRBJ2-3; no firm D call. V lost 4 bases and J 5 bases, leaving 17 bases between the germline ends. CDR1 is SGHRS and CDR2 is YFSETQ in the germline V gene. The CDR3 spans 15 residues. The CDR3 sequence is CASSRSELSLDTQYF. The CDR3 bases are TGCGCCAGCAGCCGAAGCGAGTTGAGTTTAGATACGCAGTATTTT.

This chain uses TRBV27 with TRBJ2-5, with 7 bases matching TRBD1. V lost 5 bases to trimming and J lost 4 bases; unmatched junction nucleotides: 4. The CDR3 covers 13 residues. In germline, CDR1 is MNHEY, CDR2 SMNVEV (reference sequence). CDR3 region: CASSAYRGETQYF. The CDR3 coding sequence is TGTGCCAGCAGTGCCTACAGGGGAGAGACCCAGTACTTC.

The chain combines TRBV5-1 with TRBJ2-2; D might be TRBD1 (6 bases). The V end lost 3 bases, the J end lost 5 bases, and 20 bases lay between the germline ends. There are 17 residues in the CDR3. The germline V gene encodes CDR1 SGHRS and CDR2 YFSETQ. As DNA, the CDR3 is TGCGCCAGCAGCTCCCAAACGTGGGCAGGGACAACCGGGGAGCTGTTTTTT. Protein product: CASSSQTWAGTTGELFF.

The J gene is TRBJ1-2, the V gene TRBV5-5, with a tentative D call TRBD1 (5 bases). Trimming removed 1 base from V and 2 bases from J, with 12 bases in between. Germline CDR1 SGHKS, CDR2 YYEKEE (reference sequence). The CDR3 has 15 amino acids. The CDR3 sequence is CASSLTLTENYGYTF. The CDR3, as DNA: TGTGCCAGCAGCTTGACCTTGACAGAAAACTATGGCTACACCTTC.

The CDR3 loop reads CASRAHTQGAPYGYTF. The CDR3 DNA is TGTGCCAGCAGGGCCCATACTCAGGGGGCGCCATATGGCTACACCTTC. This chain links TRBV9 with TRBJ1-2; TRBD1 matches at 8 bases. The CDR3 covers 16 residues. Germline values: CDR1 SGDLS, CDR2 YYNGEE. Trimming cost V 5 bases and J 5 bases; bases outside gene matches: 14.

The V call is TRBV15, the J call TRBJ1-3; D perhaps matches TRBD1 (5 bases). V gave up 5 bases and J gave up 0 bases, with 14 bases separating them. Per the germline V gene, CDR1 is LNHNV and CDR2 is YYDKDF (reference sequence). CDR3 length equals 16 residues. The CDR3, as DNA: TGTGCCACCAGCCTTGACAGCCCCAGCTCTGGAAACACCATATATTTT. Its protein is CATSLDSPSSGNTIYF.

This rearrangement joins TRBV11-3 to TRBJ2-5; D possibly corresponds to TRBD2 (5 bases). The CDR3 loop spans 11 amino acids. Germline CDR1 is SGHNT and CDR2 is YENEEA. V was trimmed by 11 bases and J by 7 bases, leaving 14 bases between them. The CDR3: CASGTAGTQYF. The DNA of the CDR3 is TGTGCCTCGGGCACCGCGGGGACCCAGTACTTC.

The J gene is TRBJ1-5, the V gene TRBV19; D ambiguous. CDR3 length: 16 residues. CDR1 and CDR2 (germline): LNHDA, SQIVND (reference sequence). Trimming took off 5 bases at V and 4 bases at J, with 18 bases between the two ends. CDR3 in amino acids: CASSGLPWSGNQPQHF. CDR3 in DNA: TGTGCCAGTAGTGGTTTACCCTGGTCGGGGAATCAGCCCCAGCATTTT.

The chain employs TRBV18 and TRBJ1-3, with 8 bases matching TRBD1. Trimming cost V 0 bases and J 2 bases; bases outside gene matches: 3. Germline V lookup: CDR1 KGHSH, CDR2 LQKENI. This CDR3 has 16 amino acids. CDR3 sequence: CASSPPKDRAGNTIYF. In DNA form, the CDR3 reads TGTGCCAGCTCACCACCTAAGGACAGGGCTGGAAACACCATATATTTT.

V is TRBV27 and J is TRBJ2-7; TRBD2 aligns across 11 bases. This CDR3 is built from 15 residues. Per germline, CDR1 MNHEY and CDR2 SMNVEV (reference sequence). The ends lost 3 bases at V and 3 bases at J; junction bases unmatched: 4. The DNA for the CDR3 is TGTGCCAGCAGTTTTAGCGGGAGGGGGTACTACGAGCAGTACTTC. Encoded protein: CASSFSGRGYYEQYF.

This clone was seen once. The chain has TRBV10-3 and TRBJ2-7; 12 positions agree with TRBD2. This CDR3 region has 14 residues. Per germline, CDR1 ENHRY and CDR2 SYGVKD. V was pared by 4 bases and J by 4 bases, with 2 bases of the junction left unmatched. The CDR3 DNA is TGTGCCATCAGTGCACTAGCGGGGGGATACGAGCAGTACTTC. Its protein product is CAISALAGGYEQYF.

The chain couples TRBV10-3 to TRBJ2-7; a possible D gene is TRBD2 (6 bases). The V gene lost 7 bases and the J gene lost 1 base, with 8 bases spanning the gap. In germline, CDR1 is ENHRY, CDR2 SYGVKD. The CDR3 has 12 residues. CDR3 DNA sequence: TGTGCCATCATGGGAGGTTCCTACGAGCAGTACTTC. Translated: CAIMGGSYEQYF.